The 2 T cell receptor beta chains presented below share a single source sample, sequenced in a study of cytomegalovirus exposure and HLA in healthy donors. PCR involved 60 Vbeta and 13 Jbeta primers. Libraries were prepared by immunoSEQ multiplex PCR; TCRdb keeps only in-frame clonotypes and omits some of them. Here the sample spans under 150,000 clones, 70% to 80% being singletons. The specimen sequenced was PBMCs. Every receptor here comes from a human donor in good health.

This clone has only a few counts. The chain couples TRBV7-8 to TRBJ2-5; 7 nucleotides match TRBD1. The CDR3 runs to 13 residues. The germline V gene encodes CDR1 SGHVS and CDR2 FQNEAQ. V lost 5 bases, J lost 2 bases, and 2 bases stayed unmatched. CDR3 residues: CASSKTGQETQYF. CDR3 sequence (DNA): TGTGCCAGCAGCAAGACAGGGCAAGAGACCCAGTACTTC. Complete variable domain (other parts from reference TRBV7-8 and TRBJ2-5): GAGVSQSPRYKVAKRGQDVALRCDPISGHVSLFWYQQALGQGPEFLTYFQNEAQLDKSGLPSDRFFAERPEGSVSTLKIQRTQQEDSAVYLCASSKTGQETQYFGPGTRLLVL.

This clone has a single count. The chain joins TRBV7-3 to TRBJ2-3; 13 bases are a match to TRBD2. This CDR3 comprises 20 residues. Germline CDR1 is SGHTA and CDR2 is FQGTGA. Trimming removed 3 bases from V and 0 bases from J; junction bases left unmatched: 12. DNA for the CDR3: TGTGCCAGCAGCTTTAATGTCGGAGGGACTAGCGGGGCTAGCACAGATACGCAGTATTTT. Its translation is CASSFNVGGTSGASTDTQYF.